Following are 25 T cell receptor beta chains from one sample sequenced in a study of cytomegalovirus exposure and HLA in healthy donors (dated by TCRdb to about 2017). The method behind the library was the immunoSEQ multiplex PCR assay. For the multiplex PCR, a mixture combining 60 forward primers for TCR Vbeta segments and 13 reverse primers for TCR Jbeta segments was used. TCRdb took over this immuneACCESS table, retaining in-frame rearrangements with V and J assigned. Such tables are incomplete; in checked studies, under half of the missing clones stem from an unresolved V gene, and the remainder is unexplained. The sample table shows under 150,000 clones, and over 8% are seen once. The ten most abundant clones make up roughly 3% of the sample. Material: PBMCs. The source of these receptors is a young man in good health and CMV-seronegative.

This clone was seen only a few times. This chain joins TRBV13 and TRBJ2-7, with no clear D. The ends were cut back, 0 bases at V and 0 bases at J, with 9 bases in the middle. This CDR3 spans 15 amino acids. Germline assignment: CDR1 PRHDT and CDR2 FYEKMQ (reference sequence). CDR3: CASSLGLKSSYEQYF. Here the CDR3 DNA reads TGTGCCAGCAGCTTAGGACTGAAAAGCTCCTACGAGCAGTACTTC.

In regard to this clone: One end of the junction is discordant with germline, which a read error may explain. V usage is TRBV19 and J usage is TRBJ1-5, with TRBD1 as a possible D gene (6 bases). The CDR3 contains 15 residues. CDR1 is LNHDA and CDR2 is SQIVND in the germline V gene (reference sequence). The CDR3 bases are TGTGCCAGTAGTATAGCAGGGGTAGGAGGTCAGCCCCCGCATTTT. Residues: CASSIAGVGGQPPHF.

The chain uses TRBV19 and TRBJ2-2; D is possibly TRBD1 (6 bases). CDR1 is LNHDA, CDR2 SQIVND, per germline (reference sequence). The CDR3 loop spans 15 amino acids. The ends were cut back, 9 bases at V and 5 bases at J, with 19 bases in the middle. This chain's CDR3 is CASKKQGDWTGELFF. The CDR3 nucleotides are TGTGCCAGCAAAAAACAGGGTGATTGGACCGGGGAGCTGTTTTTT.

This clone was observed a handful of times. The rearrangement links TRBV5-1 to TRBJ2-3, with 8 bases identical to TRBD1. V shed 4 bases and J 4 bases; nucleotides not matched to a gene: 8. CDR3 length: 15 residues. Germline CDR1 SGHRS, CDR2 YFSETQ. CDR3 coding DNA: TGCGCCAGCAGCGTGACAGGGGCAGTGGCAGATACGCAGTATTTT. Its protein is CASSVTGAVADTQYF. Full variable domain (outside the CDR3, taken from reference TRBV5-1 and TRBJ2-3): KAGVTQTPRYLIKTRGQQVTLSCSPISGHRSVSWYQQTPGQGLQFLFEYFSETQRNKGNFPGRFSGRQFSNSRSEMNVSTLELGDSALYLCASSVTGAVADTQYFGPGTRLTVL.

This clone turned up a few times. Distinct nucleotide sequences in the sample also encode this CDR3. The chain links TRBV6-1 to TRBJ2-5; 12 bases agree with TRBD2. Trimming at V came to 2 bases and at J to 4 bases, leaving 2 bases not matched to a gene. Germline assignment: CDR1 MNHNS and CDR2 SASEGT. The CDR3 length is 15 residues. The CDR3 DNA reads TGTGCCAGCAGTGAACTAGCGGGAGGGTCAGAGACCCAGTACTTC. Protein product: CASSELAGGSETQYF.

This clone has only a few counts. The chain has TRBV6-4 and TRBJ2-2, with TRBD1 as a possible D gene (5 bases). In germline, CDR1 is MRHNA, CDR2 SNTAGT. The V end was cut by 4 bases, the J end by 2 bases, with 8 bases between. The CDR3 contains 14 residues. The CDR3 sequence: CASSVRTNTGELFF. The CDR3 coding sequence is TGTGCCAGCAGTGTAAGGACAAACACCGGGGAGCTGTTTTTT.

The chain links TRBV18 to TRBJ1-1; D unresolved. Germline CDR1 KGHSH, CDR2 LQKENI. V was clipped by 3 bases and J by 5 bases, with 10 bases between them. The CDR3 loop spans 13 amino acids. The CDR3 loop is CASSPAVSTEAFF. The DNA for the CDR3 is TGTGCCAGCTCACCTGCGGTGAGTACTGAAGCTTTCTTT.

The sample holds a few counts of this clone. This chain links TRBV19 with TRBJ1-3; 8 bases line up with TRBD1. The CDR3 contains 17 residues. J gave up 0 bases and V 0 bases, and 4 bases lay outside the gene matches. Germline CDR1 and CDR2: LNHDA and SQIVND (reference sequence). CDR3 coding DNA: TGTGCCAGTAGTATAGATTCGACAGGGGCCTCTGGAAACACCATATATTTT. Translation gives CASSIDSTGASGNTIYF.

V is TRBV7-9 and J is TRBJ2-1; 7 bases line up with TRBD1. J was trimmed by 10 bases and V by 5 bases; bases with no gene match: 11. The CDR3 length is 14 residues. Germline CDR1 reads SEHNR; CDR2 reads FQNEAQ (reference sequence). The CDR3 region is CASSTETGIREQFF. CDR3 bases: TGTGCCAGCAGCACCGAGACAGGGATCCGGGAGCAGTTCTTC.

The chain employs TRBV5-4 and TRBJ2-7; TRBD1 agrees at 7 bases. With V trimmed by 3 bases and J by 0 bases, 3 bases remained unmatched. CDR1 is SGHNT, CDR2 YYREEE, per germline (reference sequence). The CDR3 runs 14 residues. Here the CDR3 reads CASSSGDSSYEQYF. In DNA form, the CDR3 reads TGTGCCAGCAGCTCCGGGGACAGCTCCTACGAGCAGTACTTC.

This clone was seen more than once but under ten times. CDR3 in amino acids: CARSLPLRGTHPYSNQPQHF. The CDR3 DNA sequence: TGTGCCAGAAGCTTACCCCTTAGAGGAACACACCCCTATAGCAATCAGCCCCAGCATTTT. The gene calls are TRBV7-5 and TRBJ1-5. TRBV7-5 is a known pseudogene. There are 20 residues in the CDR3.

This clone was seen only a few times. V gene TRBV11-2 combines with J gene TRBJ1-6; D remains unclear. The germline V gene has CDR1 SGHAT and CDR2 FQNNGV. This CDR3 comprises 15 residues. Trimming removed 1 base from V and 5 bases from J, with 9 bases in between. CDR3 coding DNA: TGTGCCAGCAGCTTAGGGGGAGTCAATAATTCACCCCTCCACTTT. This translates into CASSLGGVNNSPLHF.

The chain is built from TRBV7-2 and TRBJ2-1; the match to TRBD2 covers 14 bases. Losses at the gene ends were 5 bases for V and 1 base for J; bases not matched to a gene: 10. CDR1 and CDR2 from the germline V gene are SGHTA and FQGNSA. There are 19 residues in the CDR3. The CDR3 DNA sequence: TGTGCCAGCAGCGGGGGGGGACTAGCGGGAGAAGCATCCTACAATGAGCAGTTCTTC. Encoded protein: CASSGGGLAGEASYNEQFF. The whole variable domain, remainder taken from reference TRBV7-2 and TRBJ2-1, is GAGVSQSPSNKVTEKGKDVELRCDPISGHTALYWYRQSLGQGLEFLIYFQGNSAPDKSGLPSDRFSAERTGGSVSTLTIQRTQQEDSAVYLCASSGGGLAGEASYNEQFFGPGTRLTVL.

This clone was picked up a small number of times. The chain is built from TRBV5-6 and TRBJ1-4; 8 bases align to TRBD1. CDR3 length equals 15 residues. The J segment lost 7 bases and the V segment lost 0 bases, leaving 5 bases of the junction unmatched. Germline V CDR1 and CDR2: SGHDT, YYEEEE. For the CDR3, the DNA is TGTGCCAGCAGCTTGGCAGGGGGCATCGGTGAAAAACTGTTTTTT. Translation: CASSLAGGIGEKLFF. The full variable domain, with the rest looked up from reference TRBV5-6 and TRBJ1-4, is DAGVTQSPTHLIKTRGQQVTLRCSPKSGHDTVSWYQQALGQGPQFIFQYYEEEERQRGNFPDRFSGHQFPNYSSELNVNALLLGDSALYLCASSLAGGIGEKLFFGSGTQLSVL.

The chain employs TRBV7-2 and TRBJ2-5, with 15 bases fitting TRBD2. The CDR3 consists of 17 residues. CDR1 and CDR2 (germline): SGHTA, FQGNSA. V dropped 4 bases and J dropped 7; count of bases not matched to a gene: 10. The CDR3 DNA follows: TGTGCCAGCAGCTCCTGGACTAGCGGGGGGGCTACCGGGACCCAGTACTTC. Its protein is CASSSWTSGGATGTQYF.

V and J are TRBV11-2 and TRBJ1-5; possibly TRBD1 for D (5 bases). Between the trimmed V and J ends, which lost 3 bases and 4 bases, there was a span of 7 bases. The CDR3 runs 13 residues. Germline CDR1 is SGHAT and CDR2 is FQNNGV. In DNA, the CDR3 is TGTGCCAGCAGCTTCGACAGAAATCAGCCCCAGCATTTT. It codes for CASSFDRNQPQHF.

V and J are TRBV6-5 and TRBJ2-1; 12 nucleotides agree with TRBD2. The germline gives CDR1 MNHEY, CDR2 SVGAGI. The CDR3 sequence is 15 residues long. V lost 2 bases and J lost 8; bases outside the gene matches: 4. Here the CDR3 reads CASSYGLAGRDEQFF. The CDR3 region has the DNA TGTGCCAGCAGTTACGGACTAGCGGGAAGGGATGAGCAGTTCTTC.

The chain carries TRBV15 and TRBJ2-2; D is ambiguous. CDR3 length: 12 residues. CDR1 and CDR2 (germline): LNHNV, YYDKDF (reference sequence). Trimming stripped 5 bases from V and 3 bases from J, with 4 bases between. CDR3 DNA: TGTGCCACCAGCCTTTACACCGGGGAGCTGTTTTTT. This codes for CATSLYTGELFF. Drawing the rest from reference TRBV15 and TRBJ2-2, the complete variable domain is DAMVIQNPRYQVTQFGKPVTLSCSQTLNHNVMYWYQQKSSQAPKLLFHYYDKDFNNEADTPDNFQSRRPNTSFCFLDIRSPGLGDTAMYLCATSLYTGELFFGEGSRLTVL.

The chain uses TRBV20-1 and TRBJ1-2; D is possibly TRBD1 (6 bases). The CDR3 contains 10 residues. Trimming took off 8 bases at V and 8 bases at J, with 12 bases between the two ends. Per the germline V gene, CDR1 is DFQATT and CDR2 is SNEGSKA (reference sequence). CDR3 nucleotide sequence: TGCAGTCCTGGGGGCGGGGGCTACACCTTC. It yields the protein CSPGGGGYTF.

This clone was found a few times. The chain joins TRBV27 to TRBJ2-5, with D maybe TRBD2 (6 bases). The ends were cut back, 3 bases at V and 4 bases at J, with 15 bases in the middle. The CDR3 totals 15 residues. The germline gives CDR1 MNHEY, CDR2 SMNVEV (reference sequence). The CDR3 DNA reads TGTGCCAGCAGTTTCAGCGGGCCTAATCCAGAGACCCAGTACTTC. Translation gives CASSFSGPNPETQYF.

The CDR3 DNA follows: TGCGCCAGCAGCTTACCAAGCATGACAGGACACGTGAACACTGAAGCTTTCTTT. Residues: CASSLPSMTGHVNTEAFF. This sequence joins TRBV4-1 and TRBJ1-1; D possibly corresponds to TRBD1 (6 bases). CDR3 length equals 18 residues. V lost 5 bases and J 0 bases, leaving 22 bases between the germline ends. Germline CDR1 reads MGHRA; CDR2 reads YSYEKL.

There are a few counts of this clone. The chain couples TRBV12-5 to TRBJ2-3; 9 bases align to TRBD1. The germline CDR1 and CDR2 sequences are LGHNT and FRNRAP. J was trimmed by 4 bases and V by 1 base; bases with no gene match: 0. The CDR3 covers 14 residues. In DNA, the CDR3 is TGTGCTAGTGGTTTGGGACAGGGGGCAGATACGCAGTATTTT. Protein sequence: CASGLGQGADTQYF.

This clone turned up a few times. This chain connects TRBV6-5 to TRBJ2-7, with 7 positions matching TRBD2. With V trimmed by 4 bases and J by 5 bases, 8 bases remained unmatched. The CDR3 loop spans 14 amino acids. The germline CDR1 and CDR2 sequences are MNHEY and SVGAGI. The CDR3 coding sequence is TGTGCCAGCAGTTCAAGACAGCGGGGCCACGAGCAGTACTTC. Translation gives CASSSRQRGHEQYF.

V gene TRBV2 combines with J gene TRBJ2-7, with TRBD1 matching over 8 bases. CDR1 and CDR2 (germline): SNHLY, FYNNEI. V was clipped by 4 bases and J by 1 base; unmatched bases: 3. This CDR3 spans 14 amino acids. The CDR3 DNA reads as TGTGCCAGCAGTGCTAGACAGGGGTCCTACGAGCAGTACTTC. The encoded protein is CASSARQGSYEQYF.

The chain is built from TRBV28 and TRBJ2-7, with a weak D call TRBD2 (5 bases). The length of the CDR3 is 13 residues. The germline gives CDR1 MDHEN, CDR2 SYDVKM. The V and J ends lost 2 bases and 6 bases respectively, with 11 bases between them. In DNA form, the CDR3 reads TGTGCCAGCAGTTTACGGGGTTACAGCGAGCAGTACTTC. Amino acid sequence: CASSLRGYSEQYF. Full variable domain (remainder filled in from reference TRBV28 and TRBJ2-7): DVKVTQSSRYLVKRTGEKVFLECVQDMDHENMFWYRQDPGLGLRLIYFSYDVKMKEKGDIPEGYSVSREKKERFSLILESASTNQTSMYLCASSLRGYSEQYFGPGTRLTVT.